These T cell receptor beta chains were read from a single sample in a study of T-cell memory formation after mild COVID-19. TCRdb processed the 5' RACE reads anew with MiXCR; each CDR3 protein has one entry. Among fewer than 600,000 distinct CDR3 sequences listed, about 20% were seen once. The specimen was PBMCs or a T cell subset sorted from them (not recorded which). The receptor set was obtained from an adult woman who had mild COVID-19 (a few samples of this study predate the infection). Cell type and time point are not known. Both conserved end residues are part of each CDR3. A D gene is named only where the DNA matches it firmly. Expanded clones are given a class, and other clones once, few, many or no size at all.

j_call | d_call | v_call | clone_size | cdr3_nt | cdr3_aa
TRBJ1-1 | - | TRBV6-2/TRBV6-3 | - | TGTGCCAGCAGTTGGTCAGCTGAAGCTTTCTTT | CASSWSAEAFF
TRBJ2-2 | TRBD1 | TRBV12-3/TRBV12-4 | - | TGTGCCAGCAGCTATGACAGGGTGACCACCGGGGAGCTGTTTTTT | CASSYDRVTTGELFF
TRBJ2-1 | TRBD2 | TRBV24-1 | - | TGTGCCACCAGTGCCCCCGGGAGGGGACACAATGAGCAGTTCTTC | CATSAPGRGHNEQFF
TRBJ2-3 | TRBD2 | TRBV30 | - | TGTGCCTGGAGGGCTAGCGGTAGCACAGATACGCAGTATTTT | CAWRASGSTDTQYF
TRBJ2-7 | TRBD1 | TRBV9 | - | TGTGCCAGCAATGAAGGACAGGCCTCCTACGAGCAGTACTTC | CASNEGQASYEQYF
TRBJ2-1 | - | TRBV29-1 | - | TGCAGCGTTGAAGGGATCTGGAATGAGCAGTTCTTC | CSVEGIWNEQFF
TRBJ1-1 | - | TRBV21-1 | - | TGTGCCAGCAGCATAGGACAGCACACTGAAGCTTTCTTT | CASSIGQHTEAFF
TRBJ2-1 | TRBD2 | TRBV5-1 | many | TGCGCCAGCAGCTTCCGACTAGCGGGCAACAATGAGCAGTTCTTC | CASSFRLAGNNEQFF
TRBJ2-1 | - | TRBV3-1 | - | TGTGCCAGCAGCCCCGCCCAATACAATGAGCAGTTCTTC | CASSPAQYNEQFF
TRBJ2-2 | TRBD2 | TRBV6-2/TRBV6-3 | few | TGTGCCAGCAGTCCCGCGGGAGTGGCCGGGGAGCTGTTTTTT | CASSPAGVAGELFF
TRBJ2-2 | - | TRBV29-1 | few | TGCAGCGTTGCCGGTTGGACCGGGGAGCTGTTTTTT | CSVAGWTGELFF
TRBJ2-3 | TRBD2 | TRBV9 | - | TGTGCCAGCAGCGTAGGGCGACTAGCGGGACTCACAGATACGCAGTATTTT | CASSVGRLAGLTDTQYF
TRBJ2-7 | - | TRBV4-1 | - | TGCGCCAGCAGCCAAGAACAGGTTACCTACGAGCAGTACTTC | CASSQEQVTYEQYF
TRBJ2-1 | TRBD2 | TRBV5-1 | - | TGCGCCAGCGGGCTGGGCGGGAGAGGCAATGAGCAGTTCTTC | CASGLGGRGNEQFF
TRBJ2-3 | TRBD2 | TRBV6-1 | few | TGTGCCAGCAGTGTCGGGACTAGCGGAATAACAGATACGCAGTATTTT | CASSVGTSGITDTQYF
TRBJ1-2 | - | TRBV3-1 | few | TGTGCCAGCAGCCAGGGGCCGGATTATGGCTACACCTTC | CASSQGPDYGYTF
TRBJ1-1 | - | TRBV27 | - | TGTGCCAGCAGTCTACGGGATAGGAGCACTGAAGCTTTCTTT | CASSLRDRSTEAFF